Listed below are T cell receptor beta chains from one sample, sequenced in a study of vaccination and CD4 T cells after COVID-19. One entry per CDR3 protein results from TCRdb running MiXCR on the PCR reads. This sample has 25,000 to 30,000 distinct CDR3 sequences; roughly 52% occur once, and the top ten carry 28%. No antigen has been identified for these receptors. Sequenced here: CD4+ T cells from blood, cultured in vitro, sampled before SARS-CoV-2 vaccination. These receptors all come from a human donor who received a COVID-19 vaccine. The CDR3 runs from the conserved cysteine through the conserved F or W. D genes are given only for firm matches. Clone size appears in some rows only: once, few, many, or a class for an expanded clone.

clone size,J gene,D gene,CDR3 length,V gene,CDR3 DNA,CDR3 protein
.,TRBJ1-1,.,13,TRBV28,TGTGCCAGCAGTCCAAACATGAACACTGAAGCTTTCTTT,CASSPNMNTEAFF
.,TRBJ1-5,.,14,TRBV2,TGTGCCAGCAGTTTTTCTGGCGTGGATCAGCCCCAGCATTTT,CASSFSGVDQPQHF
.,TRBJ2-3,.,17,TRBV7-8,TGTGCCAGCAGCTTAGTAGCCCGGGACCTTTATTTGGATACGCAGTATTTT,CASSLVARDLYLDTQYF
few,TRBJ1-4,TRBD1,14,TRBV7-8,TGTGCCAGCAGCTTTCTGGACAGGGGTGGGAAACTGTTTTTT,CASSFLDRGGKLFF
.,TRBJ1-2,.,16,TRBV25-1,TGTGCCAGCAGTGAAATCTGGGCCGGGACTCTGGGGGGCTACACCTTC,CASSEIWAGTLGGYTF
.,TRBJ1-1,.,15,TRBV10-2,TGCGCCAGCAGTATGCCCGGCGGGGGGACTCCTGAAGCTTTCTTT,CASSMPGGGTPEAFF
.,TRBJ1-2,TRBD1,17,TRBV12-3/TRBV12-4,TGTGCCAGCAGGCCCTCGACAGGGGGCGCGAGATACTATGGCTACACCTTC,CASRPSTGGARYYGYTF
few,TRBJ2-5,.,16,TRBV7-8,TGTGCCAGCAGCGCGAACGGAGGGACTTCGGAAGGGACCCAGTACTTC,CASSANGGTSEGTQYF
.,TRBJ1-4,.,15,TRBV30,TGTGCCTGGAGCCCCACTGTCCAGTCGGGTGAAAAACTGTTTTTT,CAWSPTVQSGEKLFF
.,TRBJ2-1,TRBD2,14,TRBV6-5,TGTGCCAGCAGTTCGGCGGGGGTCGTCGATGAGCAGTTCTTC,CASSSAGVVDEQFF
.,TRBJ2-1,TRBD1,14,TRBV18,TGTGCCAGCTCCACAGGGGGGTCCTACAATGAGCAGTTCTTC,CASSTGGSYNEQFF
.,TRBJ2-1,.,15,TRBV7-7,TGTGCCAGCAGCTTGAGTCCCGGCACCTACAATGAGCAGTTCTTC,CASSLSPGTYNEQFF
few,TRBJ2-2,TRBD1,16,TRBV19,TGTGCCAGTAGTATCCCCTTATCGACAGGGGCCGGGGAGCTGTTTTTT,CASSIPLSTGAGELFF
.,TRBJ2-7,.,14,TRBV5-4,TGTGCCAGCAGCTTGTCTTCAGGGTTGGCCGAGCAGTACTTC,CASSLSSGLAEQYF
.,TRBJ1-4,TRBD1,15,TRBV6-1,TGTGCCAGCACCAACGACAGGGAAGGACGAGAAAAACTGTTTTTT,CASTNDREGREKLFF
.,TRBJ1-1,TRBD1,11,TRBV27,TGTGCCAGCAGTTTCAGGGGGCGCGCTTTCTTT,CASSFRGRAFF
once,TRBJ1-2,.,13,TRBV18,TGTGCCAGCTCACCCGCAATACCCTATGGCTACACCTTC,CASSPAIPYGYTF
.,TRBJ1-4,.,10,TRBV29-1,TGCAGCGTCGGAACAGAAAAACTGTTTTTT,CSVGTEKLFF
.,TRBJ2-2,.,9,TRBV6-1,TGTGCCAGCACCGGGGAGCTGTTTTTT,CASTGELFF
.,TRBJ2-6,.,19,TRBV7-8,TGTGCCAGCAGCTTCCCCCGGGCCGGCCTGTCGTCTGGGGCCAACGTCCTGACTTTC,CASSFPRAGLSSGANVLTF
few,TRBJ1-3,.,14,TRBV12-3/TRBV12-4,TGTGCCAGCAGTTCCCCACGGCGGGGAAACACCATATATTTT,CASSSPRRGNTIYF
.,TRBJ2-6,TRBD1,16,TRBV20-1,TGCAGTGCAGGGACAGGAGGGTATTCTGGGGCCAACGTCCTGACTTTC,CSAGTGGYSGANVLTF
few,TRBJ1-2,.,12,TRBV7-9,TGTGCCAGCAGCCGCAGTCTATATGGCTACACCTTC,CASSRSLYGYTF
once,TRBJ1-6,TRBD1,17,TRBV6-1,TGTGCCAGCAGTCACCGGGACAGGGGAGGTGGAAGTTCACCCCTCCACTTT,CASSHRDRGGGSSPLHF
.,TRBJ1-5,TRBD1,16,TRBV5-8,TGTGCCAGCAGCACTCAACAGGGGGCTCTGGGTCAGCCCCAGCATTTT,CASSTQQGALGQPQHF
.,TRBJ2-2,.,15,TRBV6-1,TGTGCCAGCAGTGCCTCTATTTACCCCACCGGGGAGCTGTTTTTT,CASSASIYPTGELFF
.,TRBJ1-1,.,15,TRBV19,TGTGCCAGTAGTATTCTGGCTGCCCGGTCGACTGAAGCTTTCTTT,CASSILAARSTEAFF
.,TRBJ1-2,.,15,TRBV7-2,TGTGCCAGCAGCTTAGCGAGGGGCGCTATCAATGGCTACACCTTC,CASSLARGAINGYTF
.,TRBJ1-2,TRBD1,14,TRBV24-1,TGTGCCACCAGTGAAAGGGGGCGGAACTATGGCTACACCTTC,CATSERGRNYGYTF
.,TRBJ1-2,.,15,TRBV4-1,TGCGCCAGCAGCCAAGCAGGTGGAGTTAGCTATGGCTACACCTTC,CASSQAGGVSYGYTF
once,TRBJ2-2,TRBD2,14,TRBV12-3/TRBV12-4,TGTGCCAGCACTCTAGCGGGGCGAACCGGGGAGCTGTTTTTT,CASTLAGRTGELFF
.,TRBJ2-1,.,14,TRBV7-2,TGTGCCAGCAGCTTAAGCGGCAGTGGTCGTGAGCAGTTCTTC,CASSLSGSGREQFF
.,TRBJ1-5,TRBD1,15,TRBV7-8,TGTGCCAGCAGCTTACGGACAGGGGGACCAGGGCCCCAGCATTTT,CASSLRTGGPGPQHF
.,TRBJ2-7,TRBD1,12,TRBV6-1,TGTGCCTCCCAGGGGGTGGGTCACGAGCAGTACTTC,CASQGVGHEQYF
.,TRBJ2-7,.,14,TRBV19,TGTGCCAGTAGTACCGGGGGCGCGCCCTACGAGCAGTACTTC,CASSTGGAPYEQYF
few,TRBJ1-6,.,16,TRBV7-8,TGTGCCAGCAGCTTAGCGCTTGGCGGGCAAGGGCTACCCCTCCACTTT,CASSLALGGQGLPLHF
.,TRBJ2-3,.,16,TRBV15,TGTGCCACCAGCAGAACAACGGCCCCCAGCACAGATACGCAGTATTTT,CATSRTTAPSTDTQYF
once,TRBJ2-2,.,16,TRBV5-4,TGTGCCAGCAGCTTGGCTGGCGGGCGAAACACCGGGGAGCTGTTTTTT,CASSLAGGRNTGELFF
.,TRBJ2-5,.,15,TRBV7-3,TGTGCCAGCAGCCCCGAGGGGGAGTCAGGGGAGACCCAGTACTTC,CASSPEGESGETQYF
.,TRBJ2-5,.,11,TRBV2,TGTGCCAGCAGTGTGGACAGTACCCAGTACTTC,CASSVDSTQYF
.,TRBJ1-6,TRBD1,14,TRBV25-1,TGTGCCAGCAGTGAAGGGGACAGTAATTCACCCCTCCACTTT,CASSEGDSNSPLHF
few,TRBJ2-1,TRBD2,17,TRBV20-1,TGCAGTGCCCTTCCTCCGGGGGGTCCTAGCTCCTACAATGAGCAGTTCTTC,CSALPPGGPSSYNEQFF
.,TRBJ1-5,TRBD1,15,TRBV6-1,TGTGCCAGCTCCAGGGGGTGGGGTAGCAATCAGCCCCAGCATTTT,CASSRGWGSNQPQHF
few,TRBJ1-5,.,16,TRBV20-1,TGCAGTGCTAGAGATTCGGCAGGGACAAGCAATCAGCCCCAGCATTTT,CSARDSAGTSNQPQHF
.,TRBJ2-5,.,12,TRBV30,TGTGCCTGGTCGTATGGTATGGAGACCCAGTACTTC,CAWSYGMETQYF
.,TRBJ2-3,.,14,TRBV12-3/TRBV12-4,TGTGCCAGCAGCGGTGGCAGGATTACAGATACGCAGTATTTT,CASSGGRITDTQYF
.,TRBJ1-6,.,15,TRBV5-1,TGCGCCAGCAGCTTGGTGGGGGGGAACAATTCACCCCTCCACTTT,CASSLVGGNNSPLHF
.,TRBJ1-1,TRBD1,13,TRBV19,TGTGCCAGTAGGACAGGGGTAAACACTGAAGCTTTCTTT,CASRTGVNTEAFF
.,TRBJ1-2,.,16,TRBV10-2,TGCGCCAGCAGTGAGTCGGCAGAAGGGGGAAGGTATGGCTACACCTTC,CASSESAEGGRYGYTF
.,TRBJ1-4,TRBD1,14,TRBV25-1,TGTGCCAGCAGTGCCGACAGGGGTAATGAAAAACTGTTTTTT,CASSADRGNEKLFF
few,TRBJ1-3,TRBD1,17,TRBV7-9,TGTGCCAGCAGGCCCCCGGGACAGGGGTTGTTCGGAAACACCATATATTTT,CASRPPGQGLFGNTIYF
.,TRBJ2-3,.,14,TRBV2,TGTGCCAGCAGTCCGATAGGACGAGCAGATACGCAGTATTTT,CASSPIGRADTQYF
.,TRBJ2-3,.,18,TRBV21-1,TGTGCCAGCAGCAAAGCCCCTCCTAGCGGGGGGGCCACAGATACGCAGTATTTT,CASSKAPPSGGATDTQYF
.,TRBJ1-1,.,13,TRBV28,TGTGCCAGCAGTTTAGGGCAGCCAACCCAAGCTTTCTTT,CASSLGQPTQAFF
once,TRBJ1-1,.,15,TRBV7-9,TGTGCCAGCAGCCTGGGTCAGCTTGGTGACACTGAAGCTTTCTTT,CASSLGQLGDTEAFF